This T cell receptor beta chain is from a study of blood T cell repertoires in COVID-19 (dated by TCRdb to the early 2020s). About the investigation overall: Collaborator samples came from the United States, Italy and Spain and covered acute and convalescent phases of COVID-19. The material from the prospective study consisted of cDNA or gDNA derived from T cells, B-cell-depleted T cells, or PBMCs. The dataset comprised deeply sampled blood TCRbeta repertoires from subjects exposed to, actively infected with, or recovered from COVID-19. A freely available public database, intended as a resource for researchers studying the immune response to SARS-CoV-2, is where the repertoires were released. The samples were drawn from two sources: the first 160 participants of the ongoing ImmuneRACE study, and fewer than 1,500 subjects contributed by 6 global collaborators. A de-identified subject ID, COVID-19 status, age in years and sex were almost always included in the sample metadata. HLA class I and class II types, where available, came from metadata supplied by the sample provider rather than from assay-based typing.

Comments on this clone: It lacks a known antigen. No per-base quality is available; no much larger clone lies one base away.

Whole blood was collected in K2EDTA tubes by collaborating institutions according to the institutions' own protocols. For TCRbeta analysis, collaborators shipped samples in one of three forms: frozen whole blood, isolated PBMCs, or DNA extracted from either of those sample types. The immunoSEQ Assay, a bias-controlled multiplex PCR, was used to amplify TCRbeta CDR3 regions from genomic DNA. Per the authors' processing: The number of nucleated cells in each sample was estimated by amplification of reference gene primers within the assay. To quantify the absolute abundance of each unique TCRbeta CDR3 rearrangement, sequence reads were collapsed and filtered. For each sample, productive Simpson clonality was calculated as the square root of Simpson's diversity index over productive rearrangements. TCRdb re-hosts the immuneACCESS table, in-frame sequences only. Its copies lack some clones; in the studies checked, an unresolved V gene accounts for under half of them, and the cause for the rest is not known. From that table come the V and J calls and clone size; the DNA was used to work out D and trimming. Counted in this sample were tens of thousands of clones; more than 75% of them appeared once. 1% to 1.5% of the sample goes to the ten largest clones.

For this chain, trimming is 1 base at the V end and 5 bases at the J end, and the number of junction bases without a gene match is 0. The cysteine opens and the phenylalanine closes a CDR3 of 13 amino acids. Just the 39-base CDR3 DNA is kept, in frame starting at base 1. CDR1 and CDR2 (SGDLS, YYNGEE) derive from the germline V gene. The paper's findings and limits, for the study overall: Clinical and demographic metadata were provided uncurated, with the amount varying by source and participant.

The material sequenced was peripheral blood. The clonotype comes from a woman aged 60 to 75 with acute or convalescent COVID-19. The V and J segments used are TRBV9 and TRBJ2-5, with 9 central nucleotides matching TRBD2. The nucleotide sequence is given as TGTGCCAGCAGCGTAAGCGGGAGGGAGACCCAGTACTTC. It codes for CASSVSGRETQYF.